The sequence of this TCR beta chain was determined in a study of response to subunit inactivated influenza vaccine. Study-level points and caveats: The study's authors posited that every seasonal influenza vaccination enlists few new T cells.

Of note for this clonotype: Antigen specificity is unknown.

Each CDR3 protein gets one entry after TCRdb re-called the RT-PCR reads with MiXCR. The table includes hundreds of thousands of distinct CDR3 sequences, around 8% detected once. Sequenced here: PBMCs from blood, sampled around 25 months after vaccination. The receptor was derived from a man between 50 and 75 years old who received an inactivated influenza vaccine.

CDR3 coding DNA: TGTGCCAGCAGTTACCCGAGGGGGAATGAGCAGTTCTTC. Its protein product is CASSYPRGNEQFF. The V gene is TRBV6-5, the J gene TRBJ2-1, with a possible D match to TRBD1 (6 bases). The germline gives CDR1 MNHEY, CDR2 SVGAGI. The ends were cut back, 2 bases at V and 7 bases at J, with 9 bases in the middle. The CDR3 consists of 13 residues.